The 26 T cell receptor beta chains given below trace back to one sample, sequenced in a study of blood T cell repertoires in COVID-19. The repertoire was sequenced with immunoSEQ multiplex PCR; TCRdb's copy has only in-frame clones and lacks some. The sample has some 100,000 clones, roughly 92% seen once. Sequencing was carried out using peripheral blood. Receptors originate from a man aged 65-85 years with acute or convalescent COVID-19.

This clone has only one observation. This chain joins TRBV18 and TRBJ1-1, with 8 nucleotides matching TRBD1. V was pared by 2 bases and J by 6 bases, with 8 bases of the junction left unmatched. The CDR3 runs to 15 residues. Looked up from germline, CDR1 is KGHSH and CDR2 is LQKENI. The CDR3 protein is CASSPGTGLLSEAFF. CDR3 coding DNA: TGTGCCAGCTCACCAGGGACAGGCCTACTCTCTGAAGCTTTCTTT.

CDR3 residues: CASSAPGLAGYNEQFF. The CDR3 DNA reads as TGTGCCAGCAGCGCCCCCGGACTAGCGGGATACAATGAGCAGTTCTTC. V and J are TRBV9 and TRBJ2-1; TRBD2 agrees at 12 bases. The CDR3 has 16 amino acids. Germline V lookup: CDR1 SGDLS, CDR2 YYNGEE. The trim removed 3 bases at V and 4 bases at J, leaving 5 bases unmatched.

The genes are TRBV25-1 and TRBJ2-6; D is undetermined. This CDR3 is built from 16 residues. Germline-derived CDR1 and CDR2 are MGHDK and SYGVNS. Trimming removed 3 bases from V and 0 bases from J, with 9 bases in between. The chain's CDR3 is CASSEATVSGANVLTF. In DNA, the CDR3 is TGTGCCAGCAGTGAGGCTACAGTCTCTGGGGCCAACGTCCTGACTTTC.

V usage is TRBV19 and J usage is TRBJ1-5; 8 bases are shared with TRBD1. Germline CDR1 and CDR2: LNHDA and SQIVND (reference sequence). The CDR3 has 13 amino acids. Germline trimming cut 7 bases from V and 5 bases from J; bases unmatched to any gene: 4. CDR3 protein: CASTDRVHQPQHF. Here the CDR3 DNA reads TGTGCCAGTACGGACAGGGTTCATCAGCCCCAGCATTTT.

The chain is built from TRBV30 and TRBJ2-1; D may be TRBD2 (7 bases). The V end was cut by 7 bases, the J end by 8 bases, with 24 bases between. Germline V lookup: CDR1 GTSNPN, CDR2 SVGIG (reference sequence). This CDR3 is 15 amino acids long. The CDR3 DNA reads TGTGCCTCGGAACAACTAGCGACGAGGGGGGATGAGCAGTTCTTC. It is translated as CASEQLATRGDEQFF.

The rearrangement uses TRBV5-1 and TRBJ1-5; no definite D call. The germline V gene encodes CDR1 SGHRS and CDR2 YFSETQ. The CDR3 covers 15 residues. The V end was cut by 4 bases, the J end by 2 bases, with 13 bases between. CDR3 nucleotide sequence: TGCGCCAGCAGCCCCGATGGCCAGGGCAATCAGCCCCAGCATTTT. Residues: CASSPDGQGNQPQHF.

V and J are TRBV6-1 and TRBJ1-2, with 8 bases fitting TRBD1. Trimming at V came to 3 bases and at J to 8 bases, leaving 5 bases not matched to a gene. Germline values: CDR1 MNHNS, CDR2 SASEGT. The CDR3 loop spans 13 amino acids. The CDR3, as DNA: TGTGCCAGCAGTGAGCAGGGGGCGCGCGGCTACACCTTC. Translating gives CASSEQGARGYTF.

This rearrangement joins TRBV23-1 to TRBJ1-4; 7 bases are shared with TRBD1. TRBV23-1 counts as an open reading frame of uncertain function. Trimming cost V 7 bases and J 7 bases; bases outside gene matches: 6. This CDR3 spans 13 amino acids. CDR3 in amino acids: CASKRQGSEKLFF. In DNA, the CDR3 is TGCGCCAGCAAACGACAGGGCTCTGAAAAACTGTTTTTT.

The V call is TRBV4-1, the J call TRBJ1-2, with 7 bases lining up with TRBD1. With 1 base clipped from V and 7 bases from J, the junction kept 9 bases outside the gene matches. The CDR3 length is 15 residues. Germline V gene sequence: CDR1 MGHRA, CDR2 YSYEKL. Written as DNA, the CDR3 is TGCGCCAGCAGCCAAGTTAATATGGCAGGGGGTGGCTACACCTTC. Its translation: CASSQVNMAGGGYTF.

The rearrangement links TRBV20-1 to TRBJ2-5, with D unresolved. V lost 1 base, J lost 5 bases, and 5 bases lay in between. Germline V gives CDR1 DFQATT, CDR2 SNEGSKA (reference sequence). The CDR3 consists of 11 residues. CDR3 region: CSARAVETQYF. CDR3 nucleotide sequence: TGCAGTGCTAGAGCAGTGGAGACCCAGTACTTC.

This clone has a single count. The chain employs TRBV6-6 and TRBJ1-6; 10 nucleotides align to TRBD1. Germline V CDR1 and CDR2: MNHNY, SVGAGI (reference sequence). V lost 4 bases, J lost 7 bases, and 4 bases stayed unmatched. This CDR3 spans 15 amino acids. CDR3: CASSSPGQGNSPLHF. For the CDR3, the DNA is TGTGCCAGCAGTTCCCCGGGACAGGGGAATTCACCCCTCCACTTT.

V and J are TRBV5-6 and TRBJ2-7; TRBD1 aligns across 12 bases. Germline V gene data show CDR1 as SGHDT and CDR2 as YYEEEE. This CDR3 is 14 amino acids long. V gave up 3 bases and J gave up 7 bases; unmatched junction bases: 5. CDR3 nucleotide sequence: TGTGCCAGCAGCTCGGGACAGGGGGCGAAAGAGCAGTACTTC. Its translation is CASSSGQGAKEQYF.

The rearrangement joins TRBV2 to TRBJ2-7; maybe TRBD1 (6 bases). The CDR3 consists of 12 residues. V was clipped by 8 bases and J by 4 bases, with 12 bases between them. Germline CDR1 reads SNHLY; CDR2 reads FYNNEI. This CDR3 is CASVQGGYEQYF. The CDR3 DNA reads TGTGCCAGCGTTCAAGGGGGTTACGAGCAGTACTTC. The full variable domain, in which reference TRBV2 and TRBJ2-7 provide the parts outside the CDR3, is EPEVTQTPSHQVTQMGQEVILRCVPISNHLYFYWYRQILGQKVEFLVSFYNNEISEKSEIFDDQFSVERPDGSNFTLKIRSTKLEDSAMYFCASVQGGYEQYFGPGTRLTVT.

The rearrangement joins TRBV7-9 to TRBJ2-5, with TRBD1 matching over 10 bases. Trimming removed 0 bases from V and 3 bases from J; junction bases left unmatched: 7. This CDR3 comprises 17 residues. Germline CDR1 and CDR2: SEHNR and FQNEAQ (reference sequence). CDR3 residues: CASSLALSTGGEETQYF. The DNA of the CDR3 is TGTGCCAGCAGCTTAGCCCTTTCGACAGGGGGCGAAGAGACCCAGTACTTC.

V and J are TRBV12-3 or TRBV12-4 and TRBJ2-7, with D perhaps TRBD2 (7 bases). The CDR3 contains 13 residues. Trimming removed 5 bases from V and 3 bases from J, with 11 bases in between. CDR3 DNA: TGTGCCAGCAGTCCGAGGGGGGGCTACGAGCAGTACTTC. It translates to CASSPRGGYEQYF.

CDR3 amino acids: CASSPRQGRNYGYTF. The CDR3, as DNA: TGTGCCAGCTCACCCCGACAGGGCCGGAACTATGGCTACACCTTC. This rearrangement joins TRBV18 to TRBJ1-2, with 7 bases that match TRBD1. CDR3 size: 15 residues. V trimming: 3 bases; J trimming: 2 bases; junction bases outside the gene matches: 6. Germline V gene sequence: CDR1 KGHSH, CDR2 LQKENI.

This rearrangement joins TRBV18 to TRBJ2-2; 8 bases match TRBD1. The CDR3 is 15 residues long. The trim removed 3 bases at V and 3 bases at J, leaving 3 bases unmatched. Germline CDR1 KGHSH, CDR2 LQKENI. The CDR3 protein is CASSPMTGDTGELFF. The DNA for the CDR3 is TGTGCCAGCTCACCTATGACAGGGGACACCGGGGAGCTGTTTTTT.

The rearrangement uses TRBV15 and TRBJ2-2, with TRBD2 identical over 11 bases. The V segment lost 0 bases and the J segment 5 bases; nucleotides outside the gene matches: 11. The CDR3 contains 19 residues. Germline V gene data show CDR1 as LNHNV and CDR2 as YYDKDF (reference sequence). In DNA, the CDR3 is TGTGCCACCAGCAGAGATTCGAATAGCGGGAGGGCAGGGACCGGGGAGCTGTTTTTT. Amino acid sequence: CATSRDSNSGRAGTGELFF.

V usage is TRBV19 and J usage is TRBJ1-2, with 9 positions matching TRBD1. This CDR3 contains 15 residues. Germline CDR1 and CDR2: LNHDA and SQIVND (reference sequence). J gave up 4 bases and V 10 bases, and 13 bases lay outside the gene matches. CDR3 loop: CATSGQGAHPYGYTF. CDR3 sequence (DNA): TGTGCCACCTCGGGACAGGGAGCCCACCCCTATGGCTACACCTTC.

The DNA for the CDR3 is TGCGCCAGCTCCTCGGGGGGCGGAAACACCATATATTTT. It encodes CASSSGGGNTIYF. The chain couples TRBV4-1 to TRBJ1-3; D might be TRBD1 (6 bases). Germline lookup yields CDR1 MGHRA and CDR2 YSYEKL. This CDR3 region has 13 residues. The V end was cut by 8 bases, the J end by 4 bases, with 12 bases between.

V and J are TRBV3-1 (or the pseudogene TRBV3-2) and TRBJ2-7; TRBD1 agrees at 7 bases. The trim removed 4 bases at V and 5 bases at J, leaving 5 bases unmatched. Germline V CDR1 and CDR2: LGHDT, YNNKEL (reference sequence). This CDR3 is 13 amino acids long. The chain's CDR3 is CASSRQGEHEQYF. In DNA, the CDR3 is TGTGCCAGCAGCCGACAGGGTGAGCACGAGCAGTACTTC.

This clone was observed once. The V and J genes are TRBV5-5 and TRBJ1-2; D is possibly TRBD1 (5 bases). In germline, CDR1 is SGHKS, CDR2 YYEKEE (reference sequence). Trimming took 0 bases from V and 4 from J, leaving 16 bases between them. The CDR3 spans 16 residues. Here the CDR3 reads CASSLGFAREGYGYTF. The CDR3 DNA reads TGTGCCAGCAGCTTGGGCTTCGCCAGGGAGGGCTATGGCTACACCTTC.

CDR3 nucleotide sequence: TGTGCCAGCTCACCACTGGGACTAGGGGGAAGAGATACGCAGTATTTT. Amino acids: CASSPLGLGGRDTQYF. This chain uses TRBV18 with TRBJ2-3; 8 nucleotides agree with TRBD2. Trimming took 1 base from V and 5 from J; bases not matched to a gene: 8. This CDR3 comprises 16 residues. Germline V gene lookup returns CDR1 KGHSH and CDR2 LQKENI.

The rearrangement uses TRBV7-9 and TRBJ2-6, with D possibly matching TRBD1 (6 bases). CDR1 is SEHNR, CDR2 FQNEAQ, per germline (reference sequence). The CDR3 covers 15 residues. Between the trimmed V and J ends, which lost 5 bases and 7 bases, there was a span of 15 bases. The CDR3 region is CASSPPLQGANVLTF. The CDR3, as DNA: TGTGCCAGCAGCCCTCCCCTACAGGGCGCCAACGTCCTGACTTTC.

The rearrangement joins TRBV19 to TRBJ1-6; 8 bases align to TRBD1. The germline CDR1 and CDR2 sequences are LNHDA and SQIVND (reference sequence). Trimming cost V 6 bases and J 10 bases; bases outside gene matches: 11. The CDR3 runs 15 residues. Written as DNA, the CDR3 is TGTGCCAGTAGGATCCGGACAGGGAGTCCCTCACCCCTCCACTTT. This codes for CASRIRTGSPSPLHF. Complete variable domain (other parts from reference TRBV19 and TRBJ1-6): DGGITQSPKYLFRKEGQNVTLSCEQNLNHDAMYWYRQDPGQGLRLIYYSQIVNDFQKGDIAEGYSVSREKKESFPLTVTSAQKNPTAFYLCASRIRTGSPSPLHFGNGTRLTVT.

This chain joins TRBV7-9 and TRBJ2-3; 8 nucleotides agree with TRBD1. The CDR3 contains 16 residues. The V gene's germline CDR1 is SEHNR and CDR2 FQNEAQ (reference sequence). V lost 4 bases to trimming and J lost 0 bases; unmatched junction nucleotides: 6. The chain's CDR3 is CASSSGQGRSTDTQYF. CDR3 in DNA: TGTGCCAGCAGCTCCGGACAGGGCAGGAGCACAGATACGCAGTATTTT.